The next 10 T cell receptor beta chains were all read from a single sample in a study of beta chain features in type 1 diabetes. The entirety of the isolated RNA underwent reverse transcription, so expressed TCRB transcripts were sequenced. Repertoires were generated with immunoSEQ multiplex PCR, while TCRdb's copy carries only in-frame clones and drops some. This sample has 140,000 to 150,000 clones, with over 9.5% found just once. The source material was naive CD4+ T cells from blood. Receptors originate from a man aged 18 to 29 in good health.

The chain joins TRBV25-1 to TRBJ1-3; no reliable D call. From germline, CDR1 is MGHDK and CDR2 SYGVNS. V lost 8 bases and J 3 bases, leaving 14 bases between the germline ends. The CDR3 has 14 residues. CDR3 region: CASLEGEYGNTIYF. In DNA form, the CDR3 reads TGTGCCAGCCTCGAGGGAGAATATGGAAACACCATATATTTT.

The gene calls are TRBV9 and TRBJ2-3, with D perhaps TRBD2 (5 bases). Trimming took 0 bases from V and 4 from J, leaving 6 bases between them. CDR1 and CDR2 from the germline V gene are SGDLS and YYNGEE. The CDR3 is 13 residues long. The CDR3 bases are TGTGCCAGCAGCGTAGACGGGGCAGATACGCAGTATTTT. This encodes CASSVDGADTQYF.

This chain joins TRBV5-6 and TRBJ2-7; 8 bases map to TRBD2. The CDR3 contains 16 residues. Per the germline V gene, CDR1 is SGHDT and CDR2 is YYEEEE. Trimming cost V 0 bases and J 1 base; bases outside gene matches: 6. The CDR3 loop is CASSLAALADSYEQYF. In DNA, the CDR3 is TGTGCCAGCAGCTTGGCCGCACTAGCGGATTCCTACGAGCAGTACTTC.

In this sample, this clone turned up a few times. The gene calls are TRBV16 and TRBJ2-7; 10 bases are a match to TRBD1. Germline values: CDR1 KGHSY, CDR2 FQNENV. CDR3 length: 16 residues. Trimming took 4 bases from V and 3 from J; bases not matched to a gene: 9. The CDR3 DNA sequence: TGTGCCAGCAGCCTAGGACAGGGGGGGACCTTCTACGAGCAGTACTTC. This gives the protein CASSLGQGGTFYEQYF.

The sample holds a few counts of this clone. The chain links TRBV7-8 to TRBJ2-5, with 7 bases identical to TRBD1. J lost 5 bases, V lost 4 bases, and 7 bases had no gene match. CDR3 length equals 14 residues. Germline assignment: CDR1 SGHVS and CDR2 FQNEAQ. CDR3 nucleotide sequence: TGTGCCAGCAGCTCTACAGGGGTTCGGGAGACCCAGTACTTC. Amino acids: CASSSTGVRETQYF.

Only a few counts were recorded for this clone. The chain combines TRBV6-5 with TRBJ2-7, with TRBD2 matching over 8 bases. After removal of 6 bases from V and 1 base from J, the junction contained 5 bases not matched to a gene. The CDR3 is made up of 14 amino acids. Per the germline V gene, CDR1 is MNHEY and CDR2 is SVGAGI. The CDR3 sequence is CASSVGRGSYEQYF. The CDR3, as DNA: TGTGCCAGCAGCGTCGGGAGGGGTTCCTACGAGCAGTACTTC.

The rearrangement uses TRBV27 and TRBJ1-5, with 7 nucleotides matching TRBD1. CDR3 length: 16 amino acids. Germline V gene sequence: CDR1 MNHEY, CDR2 SMNVEV (reference sequence). Germline trimming cut 5 bases from V and 2 bases from J; bases unmatched to any gene: 9. The CDR3 is CASSADRVYGNQPQHF. The DNA of the CDR3 is TGTGCCAGCAGTGCCGACAGGGTTTACGGCAATCAGCCCCAGCATTTT.

The J gene is TRBJ2-2, the V gene TRBV9; D is unclear. Trimming took 3 bases from V and 2 from J, leaving 8 bases between them. The germline gives CDR1 SGDLS, CDR2 YYNGEE. This CDR3 has 14 residues. The CDR3 loop reads CASSDLSNTGELFF. The CDR3 bases are TGTGCCAGCAGCGACCTGAGTAACACCGGGGAGCTGTTTTTT. Complete variable domain (other parts from reference TRBV9 and TRBJ2-2): DSGVTQTPKHLITATGQRVTLRCSPRSGDLSVYWYQQSLDQGLQFLIQYYNGEERAKGNILERFSAQQFPDLHSELNLSSLELGDSALYFCASSDLSNTGELFFGEGSRLTVL.

This clone was seen ten or more times. The J gene is TRBJ2-1, the V gene TRBV4-2; 9 nucleotides align to TRBD2. The CDR3 runs 17 residues. The V and J ends lost 4 bases and 9 bases, in that order; junction bases with no gene match: 16. Looked up from germline, CDR1 is LGHNA and CDR2 is YNFKEQ. This CDR3 reads CASSPRLSGLANGEQFF. The CDR3 DNA follows: TGTGCCAGCAGCCCTCGTTTGTCGGGACTAGCAAACGGTGAGCAGTTCTTC.

This clone was recorded many times. The chain joins TRBV30 to TRBJ1-5, with D uncertain. This CDR3 has 13 amino acids. Trimming left V 2 bases short and J 5 bases short, with 10 bases between. In germline, CDR1 is GTSNPN, CDR2 SVGIG (reference sequence). CDR3 amino acids: CAWSYVPHQPQHF. The CDR3 DNA reads TGTGCCTGGAGTTATGTCCCTCATCAGCCCCAGCATTTT.